This T cell receptor beta chain was captured by sequencing in a study of blood T cell repertoires in COVID-19. Study processing details: Quantification of nucleated cells was approximated via reference gene primer amplification. Produced via immunoSEQ multiplex PCR; TCRdb's table is partial and in-frame only. V and J calls and clone size are given by that table; D and trimming were obtained from the DNA. In the table there are tens of thousands of clones, roughly 80% of which are singletons. This clone occurred a few times. Germline lookup yields CDR1 SGHNT and CDR2 YYREEE (reference sequence). V dropped 3 bases and J dropped 6; count of bases not matched to a gene: 5. CDR3 length: 14 amino acids.

The gene calls are TRBV5-4 and TRBJ1-1; 10 bases align to TRBD1. Sequencing used peripheral blood. The receptor was derived from a woman aged 60-75 years with acute or convalescent COVID-19. Written as DNA, the CDR3 is TGTGCCAGCAGCTGGGGGACAGGGGCCTCTGAAGCTTTCTTT. Translation gives CASSWGTGASEAFF.